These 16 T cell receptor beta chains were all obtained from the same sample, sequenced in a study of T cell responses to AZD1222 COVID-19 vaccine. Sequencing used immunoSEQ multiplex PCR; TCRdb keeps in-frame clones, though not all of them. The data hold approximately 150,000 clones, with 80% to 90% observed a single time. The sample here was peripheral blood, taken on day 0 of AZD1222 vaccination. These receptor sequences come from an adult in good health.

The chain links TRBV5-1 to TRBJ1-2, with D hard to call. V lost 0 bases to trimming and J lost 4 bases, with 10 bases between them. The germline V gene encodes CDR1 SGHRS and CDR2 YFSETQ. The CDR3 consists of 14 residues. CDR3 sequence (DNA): TGCGCCAGCAGCTTGGGGACGGATCCCTATGGCTACACCTTC. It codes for CASSLGTDPYGYTF.

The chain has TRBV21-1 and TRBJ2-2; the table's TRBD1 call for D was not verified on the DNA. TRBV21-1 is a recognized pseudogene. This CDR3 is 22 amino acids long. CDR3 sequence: CASSSLDLQDPTAVADTGELFF. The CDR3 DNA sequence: TGTGCCAGCAGCTCCCTTGATCTACAGGACCCCACTGCGGTCGCGGACACCGGGGAGCTGTTTTTT.

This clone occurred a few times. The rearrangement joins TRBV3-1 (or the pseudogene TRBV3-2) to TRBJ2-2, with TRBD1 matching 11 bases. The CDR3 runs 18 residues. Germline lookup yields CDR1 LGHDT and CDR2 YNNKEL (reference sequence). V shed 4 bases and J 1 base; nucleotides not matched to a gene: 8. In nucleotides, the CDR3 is TGTGCCAGCAGCCGAGGGGACAGGGGGGCTAAGAACACCGGGGAGCTGTTTTTT. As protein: CASSRGDRGAKNTGELFF.

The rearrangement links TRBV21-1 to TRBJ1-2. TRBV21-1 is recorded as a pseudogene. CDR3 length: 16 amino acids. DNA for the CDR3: TGTGCCAGCAGCAAAATCTCCCCCGGGGGAAGCTATGGCTACACCTTC. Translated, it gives CASSKISPGGSYGYTF.

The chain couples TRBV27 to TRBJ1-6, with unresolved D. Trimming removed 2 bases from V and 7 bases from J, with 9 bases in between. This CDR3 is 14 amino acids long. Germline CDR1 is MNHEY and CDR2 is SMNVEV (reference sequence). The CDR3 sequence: CASSLNRHNSPLHF. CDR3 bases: TGTGCCAGCAGTTTAAATCGGCACAATTCACCCCTCCACTTT.

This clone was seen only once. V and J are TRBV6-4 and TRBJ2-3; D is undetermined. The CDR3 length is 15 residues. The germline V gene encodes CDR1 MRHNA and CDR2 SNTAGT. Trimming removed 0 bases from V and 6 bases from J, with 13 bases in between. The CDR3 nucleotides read TGTGCCAGCAGTGACTCGACTCTCGGTGTTGATACGCAGTATTTT. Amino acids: CASSDSTLGVDTQYF.

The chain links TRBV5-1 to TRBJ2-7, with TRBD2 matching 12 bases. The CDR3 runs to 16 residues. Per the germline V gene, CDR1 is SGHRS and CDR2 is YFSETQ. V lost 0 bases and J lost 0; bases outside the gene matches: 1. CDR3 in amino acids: CASSLGTSGASYEQYF. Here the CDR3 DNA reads TGCGCCAGCAGCTTGGGGACTAGCGGGGCCTCCTACGAGCAGTACTTC.

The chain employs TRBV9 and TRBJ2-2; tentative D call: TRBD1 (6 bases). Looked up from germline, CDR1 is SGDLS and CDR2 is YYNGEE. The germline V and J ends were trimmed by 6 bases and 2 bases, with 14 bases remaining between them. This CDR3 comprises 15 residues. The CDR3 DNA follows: TGTGCCAGCAAAGAAAAACAGGGAAACACCGGGGAGCTGTTTTTT. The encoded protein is CASKEKQGNTGELFF.

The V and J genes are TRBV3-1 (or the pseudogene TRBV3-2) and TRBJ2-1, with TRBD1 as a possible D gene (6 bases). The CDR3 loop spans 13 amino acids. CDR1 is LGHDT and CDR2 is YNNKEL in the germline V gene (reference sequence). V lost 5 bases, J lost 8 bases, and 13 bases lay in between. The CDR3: CASSLQGLHEQFF. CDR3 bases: TGTGCCAGCAGCTTACAGGGATTACATGAGCAGTTCTTC.

The CDR3 bases are TGTGCCAGCAGTGGGGGGAGCCGGAATTCACCCCTCCACTTT. Translated: CASSGGSRNSPLHF. This chain links TRBV2 with TRBJ1-6, with D perhaps matching TRBD1 (5 bases). CDR1 and CDR2 (germline): SNHLY, FYNNEI. The length of the CDR3 is 14 residues. The V gene lost 4 bases and the J gene lost 7 bases, with 11 bases spanning the gap.

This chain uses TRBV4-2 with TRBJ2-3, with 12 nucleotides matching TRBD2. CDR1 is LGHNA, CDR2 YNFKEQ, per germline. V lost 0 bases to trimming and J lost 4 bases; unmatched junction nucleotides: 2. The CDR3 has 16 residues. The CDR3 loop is CASSQDTSGGPDTQYF. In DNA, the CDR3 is TGTGCCAGCAGCCAAGATACTAGCGGGGGGCCAGATACGCAGTATTTT.

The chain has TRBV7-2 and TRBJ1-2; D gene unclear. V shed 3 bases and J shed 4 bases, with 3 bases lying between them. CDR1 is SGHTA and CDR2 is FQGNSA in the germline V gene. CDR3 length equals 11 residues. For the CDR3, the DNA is TGTGCCAGCAGCTTCGGCTATGGCTACACCTTC. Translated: CASSFGYGYTF.

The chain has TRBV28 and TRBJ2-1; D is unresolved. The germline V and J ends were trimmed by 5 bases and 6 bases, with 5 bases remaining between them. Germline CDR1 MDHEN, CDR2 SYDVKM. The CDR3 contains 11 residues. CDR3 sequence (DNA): TGTGCCAGCAGTCCGTTCAATGAGCAGTTCTTC. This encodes CASSPFNEQFF. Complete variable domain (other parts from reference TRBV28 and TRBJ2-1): DVKVTQSSRYLVKRTGEKVFLECVQDMDHENMFWYRQDPGLGLRLIYFSYDVKMKEKGDIPEGYSVSREKKERFSLILESASTNQTSMYLCASSPFNEQFFGPGTRLTVL.

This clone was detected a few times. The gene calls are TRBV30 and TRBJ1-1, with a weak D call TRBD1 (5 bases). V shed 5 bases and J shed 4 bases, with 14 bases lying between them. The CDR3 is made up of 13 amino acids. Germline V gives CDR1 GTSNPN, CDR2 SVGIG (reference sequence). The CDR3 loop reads CAWDTTAITEAFF. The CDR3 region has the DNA TGTGCCTGGGATACGACAGCAATCACTGAAGCTTTCTTT.

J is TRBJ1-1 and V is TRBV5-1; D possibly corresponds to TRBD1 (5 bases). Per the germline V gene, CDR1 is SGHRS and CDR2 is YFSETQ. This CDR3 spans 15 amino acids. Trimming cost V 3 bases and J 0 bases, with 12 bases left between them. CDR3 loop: CASSSGTGMNTEAFF. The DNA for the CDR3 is TGCGCCAGCAGCTCCGGGACTGGGATGAACACTGAAGCTTTCTTT.

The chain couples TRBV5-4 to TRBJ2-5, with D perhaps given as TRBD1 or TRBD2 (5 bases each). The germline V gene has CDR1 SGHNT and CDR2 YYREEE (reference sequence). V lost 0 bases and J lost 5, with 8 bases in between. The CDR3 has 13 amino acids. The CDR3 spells CASSLERDETQYF. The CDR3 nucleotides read TGTGCCAGCAGCTTGGAAAGGGACGAGACCCAGTACTTC.